These T cell receptor beta chains were read from a single sample in a study of response to subunit inactivated influenza vaccine. TCRdb ran MiXCR on the RT-PCR reads and lists one entry per CDR3 protein. The sample records 300,000 to 350,000 distinct CDR3 sequences, roughly a fifth being singletons. The source material was PBMCs from blood, sampled less than 22 months after vaccination. The receptors shown here come from a man aged 45 to 75 who received an inactivated influenza vaccine. The CDR3 runs from the conserved cysteine through the conserved F or W.

TRBV20-1	CSARDRWGRIGNQPQHF
TRBV20-1	CSATISGASDGYTF
TRBV28	CASSFSSEQYF
TRBV7-2	CASSLESTSIQYF
TRBV20-1	CSASGQGVMFEKLFF
TRBV2	CASSPDRGPDTQYF
TRBV12-3/TRBV12-4	CASSSPGQDSTNEKLFF
TRBV11-2	CASSFEPSSQRVYF
TRBV5-1	CASSLGRVSLSSYEQYF
TRBV7-6	CASSLAPYNEQFF
TRBV6-1	CASSPDMSSYNEQFF
TRBV3-1	CASSRSGTEAFF
TRBV7-9	CASSPRTGRGYTF
TRBV5-6	CASSLWGGRDGYTF
TRBV7-2	CASSLHATVQQFF
TRBV12-3/TRBV12-4	CASASPSQSRELFF
TRBV2	CASRPGQGVEKLFF
TRBV5-6	CASSLGSRVYGYTF
TRBV7-9	CASSLFGGAGTEAFF
TRBV7-9	CASSFPDRPATNEKLFF
TRBV6-5	CASSYLGLAGLTDTQYF
TRBV28	CASIRLMNTEAFF
TRBV12-3/TRBV12-4	CASSLIGGNSPLHF
TRBV29-1	CSVEERGRGETQYF
TRBV20-1	CSARGRLAGKDTQYF
TRBV11-2	CASSNRENPYNEQFF
TRBV7-9	CASSLGYYEQYF
TRBV6-1	CASKIRDRAYEQYF
TRBV9	CASSVAPGVTNEKLFF
TRBV19	CASSMGTVNEAFF
TRBV28	CASSMTLGGNEQFF
TRBV24-1	CATSDLTSGRVHEQFF
TRBV7-9	CASSSQGQGEGKAFF
TRBV29-1	CSVLDYGYTF
TRBV15	CATSFGPRGSYNSPLHF
TRBV29-1	CSVAGSAKVSSYNEQFF
TRBV20-1	CSARLGWRQPQHF